What follows are 22 T cell receptor beta chains derived from one specimen sequenced in a study of cytomegalovirus exposure and HLA in healthy donors (dated by TCRdb to 2016 to 2017). The library relied on the immunoSEQ multiplex PCR assay. TCRdb obtained this table from immuneACCESS and retained in-frame rearrangements with V and J assigned. These tables miss some clones; where compared with another copy, unresolved V genes account for less than half of the shortfall, and the remainder is unexplained. This sample comprises 150,000 to 200,000 clones, just under 90% of them detected only once. Roughly 1.4% of the sample lies in the top ten. Sequences were obtained from PBMCs. These receptors were obtained from a woman under 40 in good health and CMV-seronegative.

This clone was observed a single time. The gene calls are TRBV5-1 and TRBJ2-5, with 8 positions matching TRBD1. Looked up from germline, CDR1 is SGHRS and CDR2 is YFSETQ. CDR3 length: 15 residues. Trimming took 8 bases from V and 5 from J; bases not matched to a gene: 14. The CDR3 loop reads CASTNAGGNEETQYF. CDR3 in DNA: TGCGCCAGTACCAACGCAGGGGGCAATGAGGAGACCCAGTACTTC.

The chain has TRBV6-6 and TRBJ1-2; 7 nucleotides align to TRBD1. Germline V CDR1 and CDR2: MNHNY, SVGAGI (reference sequence). CDR3 length equals 15 residues. V trimming: 5 bases; J trimming: 4 bases; junction bases outside the gene matches: 10. DNA for the CDR3: TGTGCCAGCAGTCAAAGGGACAGAATCTTCTATGGCTACACCTTC. Its translation is CASSQRDRIFYGYTF.

Only one count was recorded for this clone. The chain carries TRBV23-1 and TRBJ1-5, with 8 bases that match TRBD1. TRBV23-1 is placed among ORFs of uncertain function. V trimming: 3 bases; J trimming: 6 bases; junction bases outside the gene matches: 4. This CDR3 is 14 amino acids long. In nucleotides, the CDR3 is TGCGCCAGCAGTCATCCGACAGGGGTTCAGCCCCAGCATTTT. Protein sequence: CASSHPTGVQPQHF.

Here the CDR3 reads CASSQGTGDQPQHF. In DNA form, the CDR3 reads TGTGCCAGCAGCCAAGGGACAGGGGATCAGCCCCAGCATTTT. V and J are TRBV2 and TRBJ1-5, with 10 bases fitting TRBD1. The CDR3 length is 14 residues. V lost 6 bases to trimming and J lost 5 bases; unmatched junction nucleotides: 4. Per germline, CDR1 SNHLY and CDR2 FYNNEI.

This clone was detected only once. J is TRBJ2-3 and V is TRBV7-9; possibly TRBD2 for D (5 bases). Trimming shortened V by 0 bases and J by 4 bases, and 11 bases separated the two germline ends. The CDR3 extends over 15 amino acids. The germline CDR1 and CDR2 sequences are SEHNR and FQNEAQ (reference sequence). The CDR3 DNA sequence: TGTGCCAGCAGCTTAGCGCGGGCAGACCCAGATACGCAGTATTTT. Its translation: CASSLARADPDTQYF. The full variable domain, rest sourced from reference TRBV7-9 and TRBJ2-3, is DTGVSQNPRHKITKRGQNVTFRCDPISEHNRLYWYRQTLGQGPEFLTYFQNEAQLEKSRLLSDRFSAERPKGSFSTLEIQRTEQGDSAMYLCASSLARADPDTQYFGPGTRLTVL.

This clone was found once. The rearrangement uses TRBV7-8 and TRBJ2-7; TRBD2 matches 12 bases. The CDR3 has 15 residues. CDR1 and CDR2 (germline): SGHVS, FQNEAQ. V shed 3 bases and J 3 bases; nucleotides not matched to a gene: 3. DNA for the CDR3: TGTGCCAGCAGCTTTGGGACTAGCGGGTTCTACGAGCAGTACTTC. The encoded protein is CASSFGTSGFYEQYF.

V usage is TRBV9 and J usage is TRBJ2-3; possible D gene TRBD1, 6 bases. Germline values: CDR1 SGDLS, CDR2 YYNGEE. V was cut by 0 bases and J by 1 base, with 12 bases left in between. This CDR3 contains 16 residues. The DNA for the CDR3 is TGTGCCAGCAGCGTAGGGAACAGGGCTCGCACAGATACGCAGTATTTT. It yields the protein CASSVGNRARTDTQYF. Together with reference TRBV9 and TRBJ2-3, the CDR3 gives the full variable domain: DSGVTQTPKHLITATGQRVTLRCSPRSGDLSVYWYQQSLDQGLQFLIQYYNGEERAKGNILERFSAQQFPDLHSELNLSSLELGDSALYFCASSVGNRARTDTQYFGPGTRLTVL.

This chain links TRBV27 with TRBJ2-6; 7 nucleotides match TRBD1. Trimming took 2 bases from V and 2 from J; bases not matched to a gene: 3. Germline CDR1 MNHEY, CDR2 SMNVEV (reference sequence). The CDR3 length is 16 residues. Here the CDR3 DNA reads TGTGCCAGCAGTTTAGGTCAGGGGGCTGGGGCCAACGTCCTGACTTTC. This translates into CASSLGQGAGANVLTF.

Turning to this clone: The sample holds other DNA sequences that translate to the same CDR3. CDR3 in amino acids: CASSLLRQAAYEQYF. CDR3 bases: TGTGCCAGCAGCTTACTTCGCCAGGCCGCCTACGAGCAGTACTTC. This chain uses TRBV7-8 with TRBJ2-7, with D uncertain. Germline V gene lookup returns CDR1 SGHVS and CDR2 FQNEAQ. This CDR3 has 15 residues. V dropped 2 bases and J dropped 2 bases, with 13 bases sitting between them.

This chain joins TRBV4-1 and TRBJ2-7; 8 bases are a match to TRBD1. The CDR3 contains 15 residues. The trim removed 4 bases at V and 0 bases at J, leaving 5 bases unmatched. CDR1 MGHRA and CDR2 YSYEKL come from the germline V gene. The CDR3 protein is CASSPTRGRSYEQYF. CDR3 bases: TGCGCCAGCAGCCCTACCAGGGGGCGCTCCTACGAGCAGTACTTC.

This rearrangement joins TRBV4-1 to TRBJ2-3, with D tentatively TRBD1 (5 bases). This CDR3 region has 18 residues. With 0 bases removed from V and 6 bases from J, the gap between germline ends came to 22 bases. Germline values: CDR1 MGHRA, CDR2 YSYEKL. In DNA, the CDR3 is TGCGCCAGCAGCCAAGAGCAATCAGGGTTCCAATTAGGGGATACGCAGTATTTT. Amino acids: CASSQEQSGFQLGDTQYF.

The chain combines TRBV30 with TRBJ1-1; no clear D gene. CDR1 is GTSNPN, CDR2 SVGIG, per germline (reference sequence). The V and J ends lost 0 bases and 5 bases respectively, with 7 bases between them. The CDR3 is 12 amino acids. CDR3 in DNA: TGTGCCTGGAGTGTCGGTCGGACTGAAGCTTTCTTT. The encoded protein is CAWSVGRTEAFF. Drawing the rest from reference TRBV30 and TRBJ1-1, the complete variable domain is SQTIHQWPATLVQPVGSPLSLECTVEGTSNPNLYWYRQAAGRGLQLLFYSVGIGQISSEVPQNLSASRPQDRQFILSSKKLLLSDSGFYLCAWSVGRTEAFFGQGTRLTVV.

This CDR3 is CSVMVPGQNTEAFF. DNA for the CDR3: TGCAGCGTCATGGTTCCGGGTCAGAACACTGAAGCTTTCTTT. The chain links TRBV29-1 to TRBJ1-1; D is unresolved. Germline-derived CDR1 and CDR2 are SQVTM and ANQGSEA. V gave up 6 bases and J gave up 1 base, with 15 bases separating them. The CDR3 covers 14 residues.

This clone was counted a few times. This chain joins TRBV30 and TRBJ1-2, with TRBD1 matching 7 bases. The CDR3 is made up of 14 amino acids. V trimming: 0 bases; J trimming: 2 bases; junction bases outside the gene matches: 3. Germline CDR1 GTSNPN, CDR2 SVGIG (reference sequence). The CDR3 DNA reads as TGTGCCTGGAGTGTAGAGGACAGGAACTATGGCTACACCTTC. It encodes CAWSVEDRNYGYTF.

This sequence joins TRBV2 and TRBJ1-1, with TRBD1 identical over 7 bases. This CDR3 region has 15 residues. Germline V gene lookup returns CDR1 SNHLY and CDR2 FYNNEI. The junction had 10 bases not matched to a gene; V was cut back by 6 bases and J by 3 bases. The CDR3 coding sequence is TGTGCCAGCAGGAGCCTGACAGGGATGGACACTGAAGCTTTCTTT. Residues: CASRSLTGMDTEAFF.

This clone was recorded a few times. This chain uses TRBV18 with TRBJ2-2; D possibly corresponds to TRBD1 (6 bases). The germline CDR1 and CDR2 sequences are KGHSH and LQKENI. This CDR3 has 12 amino acids. The V end lost 5 bases, the J end lost 6 bases, and 7 bases lay between the germline ends. The CDR3 DNA sequence: TGTGCCAGCTCAACAGGGCCCGGGGAGCTGTTTTTT. Amino acids: CASSTGPGELFF.

V is TRBV29-1 and J is TRBJ1-2, with D perhaps matching TRBD1 (6 bases). This CDR3 spans 11 amino acids. Trimming cost V 4 bases and J 7 bases, with 10 bases left between them. In germline, CDR1 is SQVTM, CDR2 ANQGSEA. CDR3 sequence (DNA): TGCAGCGTTGGCGGGGGCGGTGGCTACACCTTC. Residues: CSVGGGGGYTF.

The chain links TRBV7-2 to TRBJ2-1; tentative D call: TRBD1 (6 bases). V was clipped by 6 bases and J by 5 bases, with 17 bases between them. This CDR3 is 15 amino acids long. CDR1 is SGHTA and CDR2 is FQGNSA in the germline V gene. CDR3 in amino acids: CASRASGATNNEQFF. The DNA for the CDR3 is TGTGCCAGCAGGGCTTCAGGGGCGACGAACAATGAGCAGTTCTTC.

The chain recombines TRBV4-3 with TRBJ1-2, with TRBD1 matching over 8 bases. Germline assignment: CDR1 LGHNA and CDR2 YSLEER. The CDR3 loop spans 16 amino acids. The V segment lost 0 bases and the J segment 3 bases; nucleotides outside the gene matches: 6. Here the CDR3 DNA reads TGCGCCAGCAGCCAAGATTTCAGGGGGCTCGACTATGGCTACACCTTC. It yields the protein CASSQDFRGLDYGYTF.

The CDR3: CAISESAVLYNEQFF. The DNA for the CDR3 is TGTGCCATCAGTGAGTCGGCGGTTCTCTACAATGAGCAGTTCTTC. The chain couples TRBV10-3 to TRBJ2-1; D unclear. This CDR3 is 15 amino acids long. In germline, CDR1 is ENHRY, CDR2 SYGVKD. Trimming stripped 0 bases from V and 3 bases from J, with 9 bases between.

This clone was seen just once. J is TRBJ1-1 and V is TRBV5-1, with a possible D match to TRBD1 (5 bases). Germline CDR1 and CDR2: SGHRS and YFSETQ. V lost 5 bases, J lost 2 bases, and 28 bases lay in between. This CDR3 contains 19 residues. The CDR3 loop is CASSRFQNRLGGVNTEAFF. In nucleotides, the CDR3 is TGCGCCAGCAGTCGCTTTCAGAACAGGTTGGGTGGGGTAAACACTGAAGCTTTCTTT.

The genes are TRBV5-1 and TRBJ2-3, with 8 positions matching TRBD2. The CDR3 extends over 22 amino acids. Germline V gene sequence: CDR1 SGHRS, CDR2 YFSETQ. Trimming took 0 bases from V and 2 from J; bases not matched to a gene: 23. The CDR3 DNA sequence: TGCGCCAGCAGCTTGGAAGCTGGGGGCGGGGGGCCACCGTGGATAATCACAGATACGCAGTATTTT. Translating it yields CASSLEAGGGGPPWIITDTQYF.